The source of this T cell receptor beta chain is a study of cytomegalovirus exposure and HLA in healthy donors. Overall study: Caucasian-associated ancestry cluster membership applied to about four fifths of 398 genotyped donors.

Per germline, CDR1 SEHNR and CDR2 FQNEAQ (reference sequence). V lost 3 bases, J lost 4 bases, and 10 bases stayed unmatched. The CDR3 has 16 amino acids. General study points: According to an earlier analysis, most TCR beta V segments yielded productive rearrangements about 90% or about 30% of the time. Later analysis demonstrated an association between a missense DCLRE1C variant and TCR beta V- and J-gene trimming. Associated with HLA alleles at 0.05 false discovery rate in a later analysis were fewer than 20,000 TCR beta sequences.

Of note for this clone: The antigen remains unidentified.

Use of 60 Vbeta and 13 Jbeta primers characterized the PCR. Using immunoSEQ multiplex PCR, the repertoire was profiled, and TCRdb retains in-frame clones only, with some absent. The table lists 95,000 to 150,000 clones, with 1% in the top ten. The chain combines TRBV7-9 with TRBJ1-2, with TRBD1 matching 8 bases. The source material was PBMCs. This TCR came from a man aged 18-30 years in good health and CMV-seronegative. The CDR3 nucleotides read TGTGCCAGCAGCTTCAGGGGGCACCAAGGCAGCTATGGCTACACCTTC. It specifies CASSFRGHQGSYGYTF.